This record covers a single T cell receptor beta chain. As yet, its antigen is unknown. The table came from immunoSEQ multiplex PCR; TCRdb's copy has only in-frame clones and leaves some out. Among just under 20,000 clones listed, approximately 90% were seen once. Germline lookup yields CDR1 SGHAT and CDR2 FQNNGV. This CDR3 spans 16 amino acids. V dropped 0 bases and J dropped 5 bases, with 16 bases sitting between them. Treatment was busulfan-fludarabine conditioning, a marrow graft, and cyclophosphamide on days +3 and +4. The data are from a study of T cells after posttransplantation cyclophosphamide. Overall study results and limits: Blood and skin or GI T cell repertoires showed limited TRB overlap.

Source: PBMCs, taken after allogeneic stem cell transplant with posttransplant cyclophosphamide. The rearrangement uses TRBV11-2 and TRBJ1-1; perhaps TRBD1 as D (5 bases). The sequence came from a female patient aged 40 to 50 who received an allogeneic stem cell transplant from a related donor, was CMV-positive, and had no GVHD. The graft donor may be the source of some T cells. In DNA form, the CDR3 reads TGTGCCAGCAGCTTAGATCGGGTCGGCGGGGGGACTGAAGCTTTCTTT. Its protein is CASSLDRVGGGTEAFF.